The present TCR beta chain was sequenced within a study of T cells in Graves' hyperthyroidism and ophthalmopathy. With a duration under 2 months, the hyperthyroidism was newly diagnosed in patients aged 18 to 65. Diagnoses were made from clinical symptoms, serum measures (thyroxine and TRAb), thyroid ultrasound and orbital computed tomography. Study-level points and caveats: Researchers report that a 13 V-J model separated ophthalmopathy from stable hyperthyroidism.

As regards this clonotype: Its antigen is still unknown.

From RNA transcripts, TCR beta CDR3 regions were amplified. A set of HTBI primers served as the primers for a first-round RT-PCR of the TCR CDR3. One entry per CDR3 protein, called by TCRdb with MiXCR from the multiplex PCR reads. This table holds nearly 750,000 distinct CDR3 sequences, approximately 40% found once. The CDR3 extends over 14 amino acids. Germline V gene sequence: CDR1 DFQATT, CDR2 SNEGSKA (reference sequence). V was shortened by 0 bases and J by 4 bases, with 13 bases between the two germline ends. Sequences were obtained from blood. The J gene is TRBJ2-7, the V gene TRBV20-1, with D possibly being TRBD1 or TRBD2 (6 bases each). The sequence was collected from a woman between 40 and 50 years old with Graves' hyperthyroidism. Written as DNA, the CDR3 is TGCAGTGCTAGAGATCGAGGGGGGTTGTACGAGCAGTACTTC. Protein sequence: CSARDRGGLYEQYF.